This record concerns one TCR beta chain sequence. Its antigen specificity is not known. No base-level quality is on record; no much larger clone is a single base apart. Library preparation was by 5' RACE. The run used an Illumina HiSeq 2500. A second about 7 to 11 cycle PCR used a sample-barcoded 5' primer and a J-beta primer mix. A unique molecular identifier was introduced onto each TCR beta cDNA molecule by a template-switch 5' adaptor carrying 12 random nucleotides. At least 2.5 million CDR3-containing paired-end reads were obtained from each sample. First-strand cDNA synthesis was performed from all RNA using the Mint cDNA synthesis kit, with priming by a TRBC-specific oligonucleotide. Following uracil-DNA glycosylase treatment, a first 18-cycle PCR with universal primers M1SS and BC2_uni_R was performed on all cDNA. Per the source publication's procedure: Normalization of each sample was performed by random selection of 1 million high-quality reads, each carrying a distinct molecular identifier. Instead of being binned into consensus sequences, reads with shared molecular identifiers were discarded. MiTCR, run with a Q25 quality threshold and the strictest error-elimination algorithm, handled CDR3 identification, clonotype clustering and error correction. A nonparametric unseen species model with Euler transformation was used to estimate a lower bound on total TCR beta diversity. The public reads were reanalyzed by TCRdb: fastp trimming at Q25, MiXCR alignment, in-frame beta chains only. CDR3 protein duplicates are merged, each entry listing the most common genes and DNA. TCRdb's processing, not the study's, gives the V and J calls here. Within this sample are about 800,000 distinct CDR3 sequences, with around 25% of them counted one time only. The ten largest clonotypes hold under 4% of the sample.

The 40 or so donors, aged about 6 to 90 years, were systemically healthy Caucasian individuals from Russia. About 10 milliliters of peripheral blood were drawn from each donor into EDTA-treated Vacutainer tubes. Ficoll-Paque density-gradient centrifugation was used to isolate PBMCs, with at least 6.5 million per sample. Trizol reagent was used to extract total RNA from the PBMCs, yielding at least 5.5 micrograms per sample. The percentages of naive CD45RAhigh/CD27high T cells were determined by flow cytometry on a PBMC aliquot from every donor. The record originates from a study of blood T cells in healthy people across ages (dated by TCRdb to 2015 to 2017). About the investigation overall: In model experiments, roughly one uniquely barcoded TCR beta cDNA molecule per two T cells was captured by template switching. The donors were divided into four age groups: young (average about 15 years), middle-aged (about 41), aged (approximately 59) and long-lived (82). Using the same blood draw, the study looked at two additional independent replicas of 1 million unique cDNA reads for two donors, one aged 18 to 30 and the other aged 80 or older. Using deep sequencing normalized with unique cDNA molecular identifiers, the study measured how TCR beta repertoire diversity changes with age.

The paper's findings and limits, for the study overall: Compared with the aged group, the long-lived group had more naive CD4+ T cells, fewer expanded clones and increased TCR diversity, a pattern suggesting age selection. As age increased, observed TCR beta diversity per million T cells dropped in a roughly linear way, and a significant reduction was already evident by age 40. Total diversity estimates from one million sequenced T cells were considered lower bounds and underestimates. Because profiling used bulk unsorted PBMCs, naive and antigen-experienced compartments could not be compared conclusively. There was a strong correlation between observed TCR beta diversity and the percentage of naive T cells measured by flow cytometry. Because the CMV infection status of the donors was unknown, age-related changes in expanded clonotypes may potentially have been confounded.

The germline V gene sets CDR1 to LGHNA and CDR2 to YSLEER. The CDR3 goes from the cysteine to the phenylalanine over 18 residues. The kept DNA is CDR3 alone, 54 bases in frame from the first base. For this chain, trimming is 2 bases at the V end and 7 bases at the J end, and the number of junction bases without a gene match is 13. These data were likewise used in another study, on T cells of mothers and their children. The second study, in turn, reports: Nine systemically healthy Caucasian individuals served as donors, namely three mothers together with their six children. cDNA synthesis consumed the entire amount of extracted RNA, loaded at about 1.6 ug RNA in each 15 ul reaction. In the second PCR, the M1S primer introduced both the sample barcodes and 2-4 random nucleotides. Each mother yielded over 10 million TCR beta CDR3 reads and each child some 3 million reads. In both related and unrelated pairs, thymic selection shapes the output of TCR recombination in a similar way, with inherited differences having only a minor effect. Related mother-child pairs always showed normalized repertoire overlap that was slightly higher than in unrelated mother-child pairs, though the difference was never significant. No persistent microchimeric T cell clones were detected, at a sensitivity of approximately 100 clones per million clonotypes. In the study, deep NGS was used to compare the TCR beta repertoires of mothers and children, and features distinguishing related mother-child pairs from unrelated individuals were sought. Mothers averaged about 40 +/- 4 years of age and children averaged about 10 +/- 4 years. Libraries were sequenced on Illumina HiSeq 2000 with 100+100 nt paired-end reads after adapter ligation with NEBNext reagents. To prevent cross-contamination, the mother and child libraries were prepared one month apart and sequenced in separate runs. Each donor had between roughly 450,000 and 2,100,000 distinct TCR beta clonotypes identified. Naive TCR beta clonotypes were estimated from low-frequency clonotypes matched to each donor's FACS-determined naive share, without sorting.

The receptor chain draws on TRBV4-3 and TRBJ2-3; 12 bases in the middle match TRBD2. Sequencing was done on a sample of blood. This TCR derives from a boy younger than 18 in good health. The CDR3 region has the sequence CASSQSLRLAGESNTQYF. Read as DNA, the sequence is TGCGCCAGCAGCCAAAGCCTACGACTAGCGGGAGAATCGAATACGCAGTATTTT.